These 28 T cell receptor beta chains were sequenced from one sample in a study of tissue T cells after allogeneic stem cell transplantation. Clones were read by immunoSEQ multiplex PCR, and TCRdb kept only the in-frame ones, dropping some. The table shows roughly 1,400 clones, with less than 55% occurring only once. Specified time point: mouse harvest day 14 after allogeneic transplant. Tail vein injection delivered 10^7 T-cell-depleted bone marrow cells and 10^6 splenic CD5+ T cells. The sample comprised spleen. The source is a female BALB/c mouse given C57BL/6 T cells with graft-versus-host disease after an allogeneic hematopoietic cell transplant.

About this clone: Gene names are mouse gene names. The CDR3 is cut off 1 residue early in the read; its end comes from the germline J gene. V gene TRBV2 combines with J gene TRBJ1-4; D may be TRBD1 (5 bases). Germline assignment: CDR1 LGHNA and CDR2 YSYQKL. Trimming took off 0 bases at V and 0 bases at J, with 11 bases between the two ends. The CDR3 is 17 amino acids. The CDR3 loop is CASSQDRGVFSNERLFF. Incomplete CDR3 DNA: TGTGCCAGCAGCCAAGATCGGGGGGTATTTTCCAACGAAAGATTATTT.

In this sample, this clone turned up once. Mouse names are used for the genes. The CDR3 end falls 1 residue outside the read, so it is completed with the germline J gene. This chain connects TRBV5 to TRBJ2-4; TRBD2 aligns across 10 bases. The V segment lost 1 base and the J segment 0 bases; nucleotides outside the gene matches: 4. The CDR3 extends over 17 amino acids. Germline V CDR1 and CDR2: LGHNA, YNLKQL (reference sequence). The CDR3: CASSQGLGGPSQNTLYF. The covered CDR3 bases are TGTGCCAGCAGCCAAGGACTGGGGGGACCTAGTCAAAACACCTTGTAC.

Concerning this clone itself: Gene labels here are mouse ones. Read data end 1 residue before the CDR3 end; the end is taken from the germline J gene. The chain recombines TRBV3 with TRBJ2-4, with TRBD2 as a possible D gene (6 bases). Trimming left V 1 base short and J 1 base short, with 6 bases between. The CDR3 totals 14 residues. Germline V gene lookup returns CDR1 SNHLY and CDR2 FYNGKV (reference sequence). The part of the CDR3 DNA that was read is TGTGCCAGCAGCTTAGGGGGGGGTCAAAACACCTTGTAC. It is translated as CASSLGGGQNTLY. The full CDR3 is CASSLGGGQNTLYF. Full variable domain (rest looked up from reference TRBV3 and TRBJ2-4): GPKVLQIPSHQIIDMGQMVTLNCDPVSNHLYFYWYKQILGQQMEFLVNFYNGKVMEKSKLFKDQFSVERPDGSYFTLKIQPTALEDSAVYFCASSLGGGQNTLYFGAGTRLSVL.

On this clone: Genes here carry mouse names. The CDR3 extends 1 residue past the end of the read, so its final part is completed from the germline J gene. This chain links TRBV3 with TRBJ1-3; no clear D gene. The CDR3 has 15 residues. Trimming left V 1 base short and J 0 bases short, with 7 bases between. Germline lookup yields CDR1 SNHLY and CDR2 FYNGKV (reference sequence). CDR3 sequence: CASSLDRPSGNTLYF. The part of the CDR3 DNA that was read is TGTGCCAGCAGCTTAGACAGACCTTCTGGAAATACGCTCTAT.

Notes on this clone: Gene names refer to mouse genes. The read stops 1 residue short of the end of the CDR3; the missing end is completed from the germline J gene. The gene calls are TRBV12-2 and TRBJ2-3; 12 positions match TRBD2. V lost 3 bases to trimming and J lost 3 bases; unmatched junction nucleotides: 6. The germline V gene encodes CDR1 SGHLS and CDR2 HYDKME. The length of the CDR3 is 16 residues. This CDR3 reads CASSATGTGGAETLYF. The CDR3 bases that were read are TGTGCCAGCTCTGCAACCGGGACTGGGGGGGCAGAAACGCTGTAT.

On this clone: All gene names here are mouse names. CDR3 amino acids: CASSQDVDWGQDTQYF. The sequenced part of the CDR3 DNA is TGTGCCAGCAGCCAAGATGTGGACTGGGGACAAGACACCCAGTAC. The V and J genes are TRBV5 and TRBJ2-5; 9 bases are a match to TRBD2. The sequence runs out 1 residue before the end of the CDR3; the remainder is reconstructed from the germline J gene. Germline V gives CDR1 LGHNA, CDR2 YNLKQL (reference sequence). V trimming: 0 bases; J trimming: 3 bases; junction bases outside the gene matches: 4. This CDR3 has 16 residues.

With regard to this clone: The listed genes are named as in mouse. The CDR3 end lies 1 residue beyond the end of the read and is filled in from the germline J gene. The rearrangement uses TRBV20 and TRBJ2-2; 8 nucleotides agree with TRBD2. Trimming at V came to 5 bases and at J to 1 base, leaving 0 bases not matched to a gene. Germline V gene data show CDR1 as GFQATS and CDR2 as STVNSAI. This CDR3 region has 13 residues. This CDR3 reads CGAGLGNTGQLYF. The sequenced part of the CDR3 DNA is TGTGGTGCTGGACTGGGAAACACCGGGCAGCTCTAC.

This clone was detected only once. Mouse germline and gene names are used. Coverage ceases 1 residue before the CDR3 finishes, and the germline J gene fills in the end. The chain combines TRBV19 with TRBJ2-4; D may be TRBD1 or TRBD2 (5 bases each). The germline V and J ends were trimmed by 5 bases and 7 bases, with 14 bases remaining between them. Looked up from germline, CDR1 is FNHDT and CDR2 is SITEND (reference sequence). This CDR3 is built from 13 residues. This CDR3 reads CASSPGLRDTLYF. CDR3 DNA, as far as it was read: TGTGCCAGCAGCCCGGGGCTGAGGGACACCTTGTAC.

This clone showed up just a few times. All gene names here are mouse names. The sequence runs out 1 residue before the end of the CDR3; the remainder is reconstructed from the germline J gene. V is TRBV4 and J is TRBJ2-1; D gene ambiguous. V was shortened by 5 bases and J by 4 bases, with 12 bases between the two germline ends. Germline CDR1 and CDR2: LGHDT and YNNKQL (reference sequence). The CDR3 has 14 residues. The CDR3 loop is CASSLLGKYAEQFF. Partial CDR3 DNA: TGTGCCAGCAGCCTACTCGGGAAATATGCTGAGCAGTTC.

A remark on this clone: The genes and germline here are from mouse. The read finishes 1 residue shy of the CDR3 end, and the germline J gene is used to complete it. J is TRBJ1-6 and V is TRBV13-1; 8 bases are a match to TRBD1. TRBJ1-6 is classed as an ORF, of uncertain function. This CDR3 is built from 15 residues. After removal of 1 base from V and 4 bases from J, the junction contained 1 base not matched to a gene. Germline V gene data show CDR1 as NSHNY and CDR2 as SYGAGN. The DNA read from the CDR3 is TGTGCCAGCAGTGATAGACAGGGGTATAATTCGCCCCTCTAC. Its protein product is CASSDRQGYNSPLY. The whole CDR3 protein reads CASSDRQGYNSPLYF.

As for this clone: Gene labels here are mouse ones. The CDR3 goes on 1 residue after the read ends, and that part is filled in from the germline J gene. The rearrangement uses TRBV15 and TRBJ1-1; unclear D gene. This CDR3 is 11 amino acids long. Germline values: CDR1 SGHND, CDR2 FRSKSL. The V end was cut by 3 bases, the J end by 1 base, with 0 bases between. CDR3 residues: CASSLNTEVFF. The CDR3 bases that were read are TGTGCCAGCAGTTTGAACACAGAAGTCTTC.

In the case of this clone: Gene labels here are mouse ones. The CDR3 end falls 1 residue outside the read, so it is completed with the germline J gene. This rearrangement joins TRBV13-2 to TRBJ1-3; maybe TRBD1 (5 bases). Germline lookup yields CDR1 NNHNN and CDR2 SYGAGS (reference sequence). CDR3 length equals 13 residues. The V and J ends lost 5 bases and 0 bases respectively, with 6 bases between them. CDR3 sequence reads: CASGDNSGNTLYF. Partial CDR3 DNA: TGTGCCAGCGGGGACAATTCTGGAAATACGCTCTAT.

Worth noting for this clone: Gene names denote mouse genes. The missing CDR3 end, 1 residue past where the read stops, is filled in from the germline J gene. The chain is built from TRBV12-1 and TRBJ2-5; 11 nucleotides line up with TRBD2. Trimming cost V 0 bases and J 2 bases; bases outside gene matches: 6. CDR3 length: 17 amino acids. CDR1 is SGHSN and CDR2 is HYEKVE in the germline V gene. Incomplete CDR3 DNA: TGTGCCAGCTCTCTCGAACGGACTGGGGGGATCCAAGACACCCAGTAC. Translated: CASSLERTGGIQDTQY. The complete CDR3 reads CASSLERTGGIQDTQYF.

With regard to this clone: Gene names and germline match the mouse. The CDR3 sequence: CASSQAGTANSDYTF. The sequenced part of the CDR3 DNA is TGTGCCAGCAGCCAAGCCGGGACAGCAAACTCCGACTACACC. The rearrangement links TRBV2 to TRBJ1-2; 7 positions agree with TRBD1. Read data end 1 residue before the CDR3 end; the end is taken from the germline J gene. V was pared by 1 base and J by 0 bases, with 2 bases of the junction left unmatched. The CDR3 totals 15 residues. Germline CDR1 LGHNA, CDR2 YSYQKL. The complete variable domain, with remaining parts taken from reference TRBV2 and TRBJ1-2, reads DPKIIQKPKYLVAVTGSEKILICEQYLGHNAMYWYRQSAKKPLEFMFSYSYQKLMDNQTASSRFQPQSSKKNHLDLQITALKPDDSATYFCASSQAGTANSDYTFGSGTRLLVI.

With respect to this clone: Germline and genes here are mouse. The CDR3: CASSLASYEQYF. CDR3 DNA, as far as it was read: TGTGCAAGCAGCTTAGCCTCCTATGAACAGTAC. The chain is built from TRBV16 and TRBJ2-7, with no clear D. Read sequence stops 1 residue before the CDR3 end, and the germline J gene provides the missing end. Per the germline V gene, CDR1 is SGHSA and CDR2 is FRNQAP. The CDR3 is made up of 12 amino acids. V was trimmed by 1 base and J by 0 bases, leaving 1 base between them.

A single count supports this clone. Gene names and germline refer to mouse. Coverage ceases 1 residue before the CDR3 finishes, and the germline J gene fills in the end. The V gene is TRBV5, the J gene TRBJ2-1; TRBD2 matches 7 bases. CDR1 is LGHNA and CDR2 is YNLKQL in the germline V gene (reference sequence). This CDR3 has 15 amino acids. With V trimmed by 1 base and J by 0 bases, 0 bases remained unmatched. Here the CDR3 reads CASSQGLGNYAEQFF. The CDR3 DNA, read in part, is TGTGCCAGCAGCCAAGGACTGGGTAACTATGCTGAGCAGTTC.

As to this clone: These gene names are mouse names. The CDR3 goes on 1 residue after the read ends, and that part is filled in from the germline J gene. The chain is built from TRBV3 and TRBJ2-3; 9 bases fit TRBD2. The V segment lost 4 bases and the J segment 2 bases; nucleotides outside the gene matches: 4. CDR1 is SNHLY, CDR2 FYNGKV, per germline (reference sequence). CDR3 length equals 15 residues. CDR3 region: CASSSRDWAAETLYF. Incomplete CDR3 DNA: TGTGCCAGCAGCTCCCGGGACTGGGCTGCAGAAACGCTGTAT.

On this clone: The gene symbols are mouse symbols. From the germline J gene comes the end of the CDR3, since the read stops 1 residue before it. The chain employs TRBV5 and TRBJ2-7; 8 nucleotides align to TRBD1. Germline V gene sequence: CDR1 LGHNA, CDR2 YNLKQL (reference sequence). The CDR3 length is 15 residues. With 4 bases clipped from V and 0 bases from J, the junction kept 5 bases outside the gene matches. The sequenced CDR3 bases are TGTGCCAGCAGCCCCTCGACAGGGGACTCCTATGAACAGTAC. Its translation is CASSPSTGDSYEQY. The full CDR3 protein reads CASSPSTGDSYEQYF.

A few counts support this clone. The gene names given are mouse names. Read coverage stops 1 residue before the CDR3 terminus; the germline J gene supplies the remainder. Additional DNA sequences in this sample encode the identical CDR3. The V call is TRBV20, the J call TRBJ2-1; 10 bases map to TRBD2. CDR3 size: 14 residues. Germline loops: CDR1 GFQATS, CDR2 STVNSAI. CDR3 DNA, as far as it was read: TGTGGGGCTCGGGGGCTGGGGGGGCGGGCTGAGCAGTTC. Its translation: CGARGLGGRAEQF. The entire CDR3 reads CGARGLGGRAEQFF.

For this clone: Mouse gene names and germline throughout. The CDR3 bases that were read are TGCACCTGCAGTGCAGACAGAAAAAACACCTTGTAC. Its protein is CTCSADRKNTLY. The entire CDR3 reads CTCSADRKNTLYF. The J gene is TRBJ2-4, the V gene TRBV1, with D hard to call. The read stops 1 residue short of the end of the CDR3; the missing end is completed from the germline J gene. Trimming shortened V by 0 bases and J by 4 bases, and 5 bases separated the two germline ends. CDR3 length: 13 amino acids. Germline lookup yields CDR1 NSQYPW and CDR2 LRSPGD (reference sequence).

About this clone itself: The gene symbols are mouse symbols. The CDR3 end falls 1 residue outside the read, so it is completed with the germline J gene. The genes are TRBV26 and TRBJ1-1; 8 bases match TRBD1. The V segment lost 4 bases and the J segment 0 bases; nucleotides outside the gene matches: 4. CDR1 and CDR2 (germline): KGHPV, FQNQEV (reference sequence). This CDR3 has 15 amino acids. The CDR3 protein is CASSHTGGANTEVFF. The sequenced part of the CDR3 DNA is TGTGCCAGCAGTCACACAGGGGGTGCAAACACAGAAGTCTTC.

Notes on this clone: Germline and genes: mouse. The CDR3 loop reads CAWRIGTGGAEQYF. Incomplete CDR3 DNA: TGTGCCTGGAGGATTGGGACTGGGGGGGCTGAACAGTAC. The chain has TRBV31 and TRBJ2-7, with 14 positions matching TRBD2. The read finishes 1 residue shy of the CDR3 end, and the germline J gene is used to complete it. The CDR3 sequence is 14 residues long. The V gene's germline CDR1 is GKSSPN and CDR2 SITVG. Trimming at V came to 3 bases and at J to 6 bases, leaving 4 bases not matched to a gene.

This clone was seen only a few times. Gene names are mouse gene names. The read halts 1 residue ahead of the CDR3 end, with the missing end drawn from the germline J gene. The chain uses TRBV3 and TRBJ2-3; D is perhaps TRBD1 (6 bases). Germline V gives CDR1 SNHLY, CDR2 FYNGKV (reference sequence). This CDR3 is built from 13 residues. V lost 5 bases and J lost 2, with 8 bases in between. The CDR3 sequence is CASSGDNAETLYF. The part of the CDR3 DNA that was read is TGTGCCAGCAGCGGGGACAATGCAGAAACGCTGTAT. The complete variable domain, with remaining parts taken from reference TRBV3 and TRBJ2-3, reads GPKVLQIPSHQIIDMGQMVTLNCDPVSNHLYFYWYKQILGQQMEFLVNFYNGKVMEKSKLFKDQFSVERPDGSYFTLKIQPTALEDSAVYFCASSGDNAETLYFGSGTRLTVL.

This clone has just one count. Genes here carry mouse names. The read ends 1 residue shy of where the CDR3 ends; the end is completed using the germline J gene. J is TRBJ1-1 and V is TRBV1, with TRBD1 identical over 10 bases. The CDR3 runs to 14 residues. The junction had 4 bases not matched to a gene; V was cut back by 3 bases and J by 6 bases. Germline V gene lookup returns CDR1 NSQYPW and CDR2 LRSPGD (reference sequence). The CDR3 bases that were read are TGCACCTGCAGTGCCGGGACAGGGGTCCCAGAAGTCTTC. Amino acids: CTCSAGTGVPEVF. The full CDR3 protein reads CTCSAGTGVPEVFF.

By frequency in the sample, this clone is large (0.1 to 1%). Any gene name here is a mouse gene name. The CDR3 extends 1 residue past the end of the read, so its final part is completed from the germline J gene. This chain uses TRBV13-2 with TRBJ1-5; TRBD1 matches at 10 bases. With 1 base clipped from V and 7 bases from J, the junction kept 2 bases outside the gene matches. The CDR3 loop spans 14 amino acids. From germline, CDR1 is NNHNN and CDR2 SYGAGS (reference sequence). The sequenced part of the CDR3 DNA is TGTGCCAGCGGTGATTTGGGACAGGGGCAGGCTCCGCTT. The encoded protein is CASGDLGQGQAPL. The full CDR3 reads CASGDLGQGQAPLF.

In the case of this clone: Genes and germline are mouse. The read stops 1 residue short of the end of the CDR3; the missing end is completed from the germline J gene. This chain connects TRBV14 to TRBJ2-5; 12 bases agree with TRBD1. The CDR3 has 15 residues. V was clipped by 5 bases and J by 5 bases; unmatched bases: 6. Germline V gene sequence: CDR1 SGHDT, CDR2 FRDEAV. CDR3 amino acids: CASRSGQGARDTQYF. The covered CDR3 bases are TGTGCCAGCAGGTCGGGACAGGGGGCGCGAGACACCCAGTAC.

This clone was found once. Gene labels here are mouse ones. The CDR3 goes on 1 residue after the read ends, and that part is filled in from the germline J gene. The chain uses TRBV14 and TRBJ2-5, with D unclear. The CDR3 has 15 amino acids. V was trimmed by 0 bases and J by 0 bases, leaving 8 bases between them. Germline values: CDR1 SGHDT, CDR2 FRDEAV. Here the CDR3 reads CASSFFSSNQDTQYF. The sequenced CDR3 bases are TGTGCCAGCAGTTTCTTTAGCAGTAACCAAGACACCCAGTAC.

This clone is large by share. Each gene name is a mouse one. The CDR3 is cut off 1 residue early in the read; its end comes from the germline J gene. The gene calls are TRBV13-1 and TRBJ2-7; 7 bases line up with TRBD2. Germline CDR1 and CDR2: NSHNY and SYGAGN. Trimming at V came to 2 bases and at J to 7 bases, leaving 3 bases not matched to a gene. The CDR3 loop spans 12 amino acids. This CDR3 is CASSEDWREQYF. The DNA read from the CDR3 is TGTGCCAGCAGTGAGGACTGGAGGGAACAGTAC.